Below, 13 T cell receptor beta chains from the same sample are listed, as sequenced in a study of T cell responses to AZD1222 COVID-19 vaccine. Assay: immunoSEQ multiplex PCR; the TCRdb copy retains only in-frame clones and omits some. The profile shows approximately 200,000 clones, approximately 91% of them singletons. Sequenced material: peripheral blood, taken 28 days after the second AZD1222 dose. Receptor source: an adult who received the AZD1222 COVID-19 vaccine.

The chain joins TRBV25-1 to TRBJ1-4; tentative D call: TRBD1 (5 bases). This CDR3 has 13 residues. The V gene's germline CDR1 is MGHDK and CDR2 SYGVNS. Trimming took 8 bases from V and 5 from J, leaving 12 bases between them. The CDR3 nucleotides read TGTGCCAGCGGGGGGGAAGAGAATGAAAAACTGTTTTTT. As protein: CASGGEENEKLFF.

CDR3 sequence: CASSSGERVDSPLHF. The CDR3 DNA reads as TGTGCCAGCAGTTCCGGGGAGAGGGTCGATTCACCCCTCCACTTT. J is TRBJ1-6 and V is TRBV27; D is ambiguous. With 4 bases removed from V and 8 bases from J, the gap between germline ends came to 15 bases. The CDR3 runs 15 residues. Germline CDR1 and CDR2: MNHEY and SMNVEV (reference sequence).

This chain joins TRBV6-6 and TRBJ2-2; D unresolved. The CDR3 extends over 13 amino acids. With 6 bases removed from V and 6 bases from J, the gap between germline ends came to 11 bases. From germline, CDR1 is MNHNY and CDR2 SVGAGI (reference sequence). This CDR3 reads CASSPRPAGELFF. The CDR3 coding sequence is TGTGCCAGCAGCCCCCGACCCGCCGGGGAGCTGTTTTTT.

The table lists this clone with a count of one. The chain uses TRBV7-6 and TRBJ2-1; 7 nucleotides agree with TRBD2. Trimming at V came to 5 bases and at J to 5 bases, leaving 15 bases not matched to a gene. Germline assignment: CDR1 SGHVS and CDR2 FNYEAQ. The length of the CDR3 is 17 residues. The CDR3 loop is CASSESTAGVIDNEQFF. The CDR3 region has the DNA TGTGCCAGCAGCGAAAGTACCGCGGGAGTAATAGACAATGAGCAGTTCTTC.

J is TRBJ1-5 and V is TRBV12-3 or TRBV12-4; weak D call: TRBD1 (5 bases). This CDR3 is built from 12 residues. Trimming shortened V by 7 bases and J by 7 bases, and 11 bases separated the two germline ends. As DNA, the CDR3 is TGTGCCAGCACCTTCGGGGGGCAGCCCCAGCATTTT. This gives the protein CASTFGGQPQHF.

The chain is built from TRBV18 and TRBJ1-1; 10 bases fit TRBD1. Germline CDR1 KGHSH, CDR2 LQKENI. CDR3 size: 15 residues. The J segment lost 3 bases and the V segment lost 3 bases, leaving 4 bases of the junction unmatched. CDR3 sequence (DNA): TGTGCCAGCTCACCGATGACAGGGGGCTACACTGAAGCTTTCTTT. It encodes CASSPMTGGYTEAFF.

This chain links TRBV7-9 with TRBJ2-1; 7 bases are shared with TRBD1. CDR3 length: 15 amino acids. The junction had 10 bases not matched to a gene; V was cut back by 7 bases and J by 4 bases. The germline V gene has CDR1 SEHNR and CDR2 FQNEAQ (reference sequence). The CDR3 DNA sequence: TGTGCCAGCACCGGGGCCGGGGACAGATACAATGAGCAGTTCTTC. Encoded protein: CASTGAGDRYNEQFF.

The CDR3 bases are TGTGCCAGCAGCGGGACTAGCGGGGAGTCAGATACGCAGTATTTT. Translated: CASSGTSGESDTQYF. The V call is TRBV6-5, the J call TRBJ2-3; 13 positions agree with TRBD2. CDR1 MNHEY and CDR2 SVGAGI come from the germline V gene. CDR3 length equals 15 residues. J lost 4 bases, V lost 6 bases, and 4 bases had no gene match.

CDR3 sequence (DNA): TGTGCCAGTAGTATAATGGTCGACAGGGTGAATGAGCAGTTCTTC. Protein product: CASSIMVDRVNEQFF. The chain couples TRBV19 to TRBJ2-1; 7 nucleotides line up with TRBD1. The V gene end was trimmed by 2 bases and the J gene end by 7 bases; junction bases not matched to a gene: 8. Germline values: CDR1 LNHDA, CDR2 SQIVND (reference sequence). The CDR3 totals 15 residues.

The chain links TRBV21-1 to TRBJ2-1; TRBD2 is the table's D call, not checked against the DNA. TRBV21-1 is described as a pseudogene. The CDR3 length is 17 residues. The CDR3 DNA is TGTGCCAGCAGCAAAGATAGTCTAGCGGACCACTACAATGAGCAGTTCTTC. Amino acids: CASSKDSLADHYNEQFF.

The genes are TRBV28 and TRBJ2-7; D is uncertain. The CDR3 runs to 10 residues. From germline, CDR1 is MDHEN and CDR2 SYDVKM. The germline V and J ends were trimmed by 6 bases and 6 bases, with 6 bases remaining between them. DNA of the CDR3: TGTGCCAGCAGGATCGGCGAGCAGTACTTC. Translated: CASRIGEQYF.

The V and J genes are TRBV2 and TRBJ1-3; 9 bases match TRBD1. V lost 5 bases, J lost 5 bases, and 4 bases stayed unmatched. The V gene's germline CDR1 is SNHLY and CDR2 FYNNEI. The CDR3 spans 14 residues. The CDR3 bases are TGTGCCAGCAGTAAGGACAGGGGCAGAAACACCATATATTTT. As protein: CASSKDRGRNTIYF.

V is TRBV2 and J is TRBJ2-1, with 10 bases aligning to TRBD2. The V gene's germline CDR1 is SNHLY and CDR2 FYNNEI. CDR3 length: 15 residues. V gave up 3 bases and J gave up 5 bases; unmatched junction bases: 4. DNA for the CDR3: TGTGCCAGCAGTGAGTCACTAGCGGGGAACAATGAGCAGTTCTTC. Encoded protein: CASSESLAGNNEQFF. Together with reference TRBV2 and TRBJ2-1, the CDR3 gives the full variable domain: EPEVTQTPSHQVTQMGQEVILRCVPISNHLYFYWYRQILGQKVEFLVSFYNNEISEKSEIFDDQFSVERPDGSNFTLKIRSTKLEDSAMYFCASSESLAGNNEQFFGPGTRLTVL.